The rows below give T cell receptor beta chains drawn from one sample of a study of blood T cell repertoires in COVID-19. Sequencing was performed with immunoSEQ multiplex PCR; in TCRdb, only in-frame clones are kept and a portion is missing. Of under 350,000 clones listed, roughly 90% are singletons. Material: peripheral blood. Every receptor here comes from a man aged 45 to 65 with acute or convalescent COVID-19. CDR3s include the opening cysteine and the closing phenylalanine or tryptophan. The D gene is left open where the match is weak. Size values are once, few and many counts, or a class for expanded clones, and some rows have none.

d_call,j_call,clone_size,v_call,cdr3_aa,cdr3_nt
-,TRBJ1-5,-,TRBV19,CASSPGLYNQPQHF,TGTGCCAGTAGCCCGGGACTGTACAATCAGCCCCAGCATTTT
-,TRBJ1-1,once,TRBV15,CATSRGGDLGTEAFF,TGTGCCACCAGCAGAGGGGGGGACCTAGGGACTGAAGCTTTCTTT
-,TRBJ2-7,-,TRBV27,CATSSPGLALTYEQYF,TGTGCCACCTCCTCCCCCGGGCTAGCCTTAACCTACGAGCAGTACTTC
-,TRBJ1-1,-,TRBV10-1,CASSESGQPPAEAFF,TGCGCCAGCAGTGAGTCCGGACAGCCTCCGGCTGAAGCTTTCTTT
-,TRBJ2-3,-,TRBV7-9,CASSSRDTQYF,TGTGCCAGCAGCTCCAGAGATACGCAGTATTTT
TRBD2,TRBJ2-7,once,TRBV5-6,CASSLERGGEQYF,TGTGCCAGCAGCTTGGAGCGGGGAGGCGAGCAGTACTTC
-,TRBJ1-3,-,TRBV11-2,CASSLTVGNTIYF,TGTGCCAGCAGCTTAACAGTCGGAAACACCATATATTTT
TRBD2,TRBJ2-7,-,TRBV6-1,CASSEASGGWEYF,TGTGCCAGCAGTGAAGCGTCCGGGGGGTGGGAGTACTTC
TRBD2,TRBJ2-1,once,TRBV2,CASSGGGLAGNEQFF,TGTGCCAGCAGCGGTGGGGGACTAGCCGGAAATGAGCAGTTCTTC
-,TRBJ1-6,-,TRBV23-1,CASSQSYMINSPLHF,TGCGCCAGCAGTCAATCGTACATGATCAATTCACCCCTCCACTTT
TRBD2,TRBJ2-5,-,TRBV14,CASSQGLTSGGQETQYF,TGTGCCAGCAGCCAAGGACTTACTAGCGGGGGTCAAGAGACCCAGTACTTC
-,TRBJ1-4,-,TRBV5-4,CASSPVPGGGEKLFF,TGTGCCAGCAGCCCCGTACCCGGGGGAGGTGAAAAACTGTTTTTT
-,TRBJ1-1,-,TRBV4-1,CASSQPWTVGNTEAFF,TGCGCCAGCAGCCAACCTTGGACAGTGGGGAACACTGAAGCTTTCTTT
-,TRBJ1-2,few,TRBV7-9,CASSLVRDYGYTF,TGTGCCAGCAGCTTAGTCAGGGACTATGGCTACACCTTC
TRBD1,TRBJ2-2,once,TRBV11-2,CASRPTGTGNTGELFF,TGTGCCAGCAGGCCGACCGGGACAGGGAACACCGGGGAGCTGTTTTTT
TRBD1,TRBJ1-1,-,TRBV15,CATSRPGTENTEAFF,TGTGCCACCAGCAGACCCGGGACAGAGAACACTGAAGCTTTCTTT
-,TRBJ1-5,-,TRBV12-3/TRBV12-4,CASSLRGDQPQHF,TGTGCCAGCAGTTTACGGGGGGATCAGCCCCAGCATTTT
-,TRBJ1-1,-,TRBV19,CASSISNTEAFF,TGTGCCAGTAGTATCTCCAACACTGAAGCTTTCTTT
-,TRBJ1-3,-,TRBV5-1,CASSRDPGSGNTIYF,TGCGCCAGCAGCCGTGACCCGGGCTCTGGAAACACCATATATTTT
TRBD1,TRBJ1-1,-,TRBV6-2/TRBV6-3,CASSPQTGRAFF,TGTGCCAGCAGCCCCCAGACAGGGAGAGCTTTCTTT
TRBD1,TRBJ2-7,-,TRBV7-3,CASSRDRSSPEQYF,TGTGCCAGCAGCAGGGACAGGAGCAGCCCCGAGCAGTACTTC
-,TRBJ2-5,once,TRBV27,CASSSTPQAEETQYF,TGTGCCAGCAGTTCAACGCCCCAAGCTGAAGAGACCCAGTACTTC
TRBD1,TRBJ2-4,few,TRBV18,CASSGTGRENIQYF,TGTGCCAGCTCAGGGACAGGGAGGGAGAACATTCAGTACTTC
TRBD1,TRBJ2-5,-,TRBV5-1,CASKGGQGKETQYF,TGCGCCAGCAAAGGGGGACAGGGTAAAGAGACCCAGTACTTC
-,TRBJ1-2,-,TRBV7-2,CASKPRVAGYTF,TGTGCCAGCAAACCGAGGGTAGCCGGCTACACCTTC
TRBD1,TRBJ1-5,once,TRBV6-5,CASKIDRGNQPQHF,TGTGCCAGCAAAATAGACAGGGGCAATCAGCCCCAGCATTTT
-,TRBJ2-7,-,TRBV7-8,CASSARRDEQYF,TGTGCCAGCAGCGCACGCCGGGACGAGCAGTACTTC
-,TRBJ1-2,-,TRBV9,CASSVAGREVLTF,TGTGCCAGCAGCGTAGCTGGAAGGGAGGTGTTGACCTTC
-,TRBJ2-1,once,TRBV5-1,CASSLYNAGEAEQFF,TGCGCCAGCAGCTTGTACAATGCCGGGGAGGCTGAGCAGTTCTTC
TRBD1,TRBJ2-6,-,TRBV16,CASSRRTGHSGANVLTF,TGTGCCAGCAGTCGAAGGACAGGCCACTCTGGGGCCAACGTCCTGACTTTC
TRBD1,TRBJ1-5,-,TRBV29-1,CSVGDRREPQHF,TGCAGCGTTGGGGACAGAAGGGAACCCCAGCATTTT
-,TRBJ1-3,-,TRBV18,CASSPSSGGEGNTIYF,TGTGCCAGCTCACCATCCTCGGGAGGAGAAGGAAACACCATATATTTT
TRBD1,TRBJ1-1,-,TRBV3-1/TRBV3-2,CASSPRTGGNTEAFF,TGTGCCAGCAGCCCAAGGACAGGGGGGAACACTGAAGCTTTCTTT
TRBD2,TRBJ2-7,once,TRBV5-1,CASSGGGYEQYF,TGCGCCAGCAGCGGCGGGGGCTACGAGCAGTACTTC
-,TRBJ1-2,-,TRBV12-3/TRBV12-4,CASSLRGNYGYTF,TGTGCCAGCAGTTTACGGGGGAACTATGGCTACACCTTC
-,TRBJ2-1,-,TRBV6-5,CASRGASYNEQFF,TGTGCCAGCAGGGGGGCTTCCTACAATGAGCAGTTCTTC
-,TRBJ1-1,-,TRBV7-6,CASAPTPGPRGEAFF,TGTGCCAGCGCGCCCACGCCCGGGCCTAGGGGTGAAGCTTTCTTT
-,TRBJ1-6,-,TRBV4-1,CASSGAGPLDPLHF,TGCGCCAGCAGCGGGGCAGGCCCCCTTGATCCCCTCCACTTT
TRBD1,TRBJ2-7,-,TRBV5-4,CASSLEQGKYEQYF,TGTGCCAGCAGCTTGGAACAGGGGAAATACGAGCAGTACTTC
-,TRBJ2-7,-,TRBV5-1,CASSLTVTSYEQYF,TGCGCCAGCAGCCTGACAGTGACCTCCTACGAGCAGTACTTC
-,TRBJ1-1,-,TRBV11-3,CASSLQENTEAFF,TGTGCCAGCAGCTTACAGGAGAACACTGAAGCTTTCTTT
TRBD2,TRBJ2-3,-,TRBV15,CATSRLLAGNTDTQYF,TGTGCCACCAGCAGATTACTAGCGGGGAATACAGATACGCAGTATTTT
TRBD2,TRBJ2-5,once,TRBV7-8,CASSLSGRTSGYF,TGTGCCAGCAGCTTATCGGGGCGGACTAGCGGGTACTTC
-,TRBJ1-4,-,TRBV12-3/TRBV12-4,CASSSGVEKLFF,TGTGCCAGCAGTTCAGGGGTGGAAAAACTGTTTTTT
-,TRBJ1-5,few,TRBV7-6,CASSLGRYQPQHF,TGTGCCAGCAGCTTAGGGCGGTATCAGCCCCAGCATTTT